Listed below are T cell receptor beta chains from one sample, sequenced in a study of long-term antiretroviral therapy in people with HIV. Assay: immunoSEQ multiplex PCR; the TCRdb copy retains only in-frame clones and omits some. The sample records about 10,000 clones, 81% being singletons. The material sequenced was unsorted PBMCs, taken 0.7 years after starting antiretroviral therapy. The receptors come from a man aged 40-49 years with HIV. Both conserved end residues are part of each CDR3. The D gene is left open where the match is weak. Rows may omit the clone size; those that give it use once, few, many or a size class.

cdr3_aa,cdr3_nt,d_call,clone_size,v_call,cdr3_length,j_call
CASRGNMGLAGGEQYF,TGTGCCAGCAGGGGAAACATGGGACTAGCGGGAGGCGAGCAGTACTTC,TRBD2,NA,TRBV5-4,16,TRBJ2-7
CASSLGGRRDQPQHF,TGTGCCAGCAGCTTAGGGGGCCGCCGGGATCAGCCCCAGCATTTT,NA,NA,TRBV7-2,15,TRBJ1-5
CASAPGQGFEQYF,TGTGCCAGCGCACCGGGACAGGGGTTCGAGCAGTACTTC,TRBD1,NA,TRBV9,13,TRBJ2-7
CASSQESVAARGEQYF,TGCGCCAGCAGCCAAGAGAGTGTAGCGGCGAGAGGCGAGCAGTACTTC,NA,NA,TRBV4-3,16,TRBJ2-7
CASSLVAGYEQFF,TGTGCCAGCAGCTTAGTGGCGGGCTATGAGCAGTTCTTC,NA,once,TRBV7-2,13,TRBJ2-1
CAWSHDSQETQYF,TGTGCCTGGAGTCACGACAGCCAAGAGACCCAGTACTTC,NA,NA,TRBV30,13,TRBJ2-5
CASSGSDRGNTIYF,TGTGCCAGCAGCGGCTCCGACAGAGGAAACACCATATATTTT,NA,NA,TRBV7-2,14,TRBJ1-3
CASSLEPTGYQETQYF,TGTGCCAGCAGCTTGGAACCGACGGGGTACCAAGAGACCCAGTACTTC,NA,NA,TRBV5-5,16,TRBJ2-5
CSIRGTYNEQFF,TGCAGCATAAGAGGGACCTACAATGAGCAGTTCTTC,NA,NA,TRBV29-1,12,TRBJ2-1
CASSYGSGRRTGELFF,TGTGCCAGCAGTTACGGCAGCGGGAGACGGACCGGGGAGCTGTTTTTT,TRBD2,NA,TRBV6-5,16,TRBJ2-2
CASSFTGGNTGELFF,TGTGCCAGCAGTTTTACGGGAGGGAACACCGGGGAGCTGTTTTTT,TRBD2,NA,TRBV28,15,TRBJ2-2
CASSNGVDQYF,TGCGCCAGCAGCAACGGTGTCGATCAGTACTTC,NA,NA,TRBV5-1,11,TRBJ2-7
CASSPSTVASSNNEQFF,TGTGCCAGCAGCCCATCCACGGTTGCGTCCTCAAACAATGAGCAGTTCTTC,NA,large,TRBV6-4,17,TRBJ2-1
CSVEGDTIYEQYF,TGCAGCGTTGAAGGGGACACCATCTACGAGCAGTACTTC,NA,NA,TRBV29-1,13,TRBJ2-7
CASSHTGTGRYEQYF,TGTGCCAGTAGTCACACCGGGACAGGTCGGTACGAGCAGTACTTC,TRBD1,NA,TRBV19,15,TRBJ2-7
CASSLEGSDTQYF,TGTGCCAGCAGCTTAGAAGGGTCCGATACGCAGTATTTT,NA,NA,TRBV7-9,13,TRBJ2-3
CASSLDGGWNNEQFF,TGTGCCAGCAGCTTAGACGGGGGATGGAACAATGAGCAGTTCTTC,NA,NA,TRBV7-9,15,TRBJ2-1
CASSLGGDGYTF,TGTGCCAGCAGCTTAGGTGGTGATGGCTACACCTTC,NA,NA,TRBV11-2,12,TRBJ1-2
CASSLSGLVLLGYTF,TGTGCCAGCAGCCTTAGCGGGCTGGTACTCTTGGGCTACACCTTC,NA,NA,TRBV6-6,15,TRBJ1-2
CASSPSLGLGNEQFF,TGTGCCAGCAGCCCTTCCCTGGGTCTAGGCAATGAGCAGTTCTTC,NA,NA,TRBV11-2,15,TRBJ2-1
CAFTRTRGSPLHF,TGTGCCTTCACACGTACCCGAGGTTCACCCCTCCACTTT,NA,NA,TRBV30,13,TRBJ1-6
CASSPQETQYF,TGTGCCAGCTCACCTCAAGAGACCCAGTACTTC,NA,NA,TRBV18,11,TRBJ2-5
CASSAHLLGASGTGELFF,TGTGCCAGCAGCGCCCATCTCCTCGGAGCTTCGGGAACCGGGGAGCTGTTTTTT,NA,NA,TRBV9,18,TRBJ2-2
CASSGGAVVEKLFF,TGTGCCAGCAGTGGGGGGGCAGTGGTAGAAAAACTGTTTTTT,NA,NA,TRBV25-1,14,TRBJ1-4
CAWRLVGNRRRNEQFF,TGTGCCTGGAGGTTAGTGGGAAACAGGAGGAGGAATGAGCAGTTCTTC,NA,NA,TRBV30,16,TRBJ2-1
CASGSPGTQNTGELFF,TGTGCTAGTGGTTCCCCCGGGACCCAGAACACCGGGGAGCTGTTTTTT,NA,NA,TRBV12-5,16,TRBJ2-2
CASSQGGTGELFF,TGCGCCAGCAGCCAAGGGGGAACCGGGGAGCTGTTTTTT,NA,NA,TRBV4-3,13,TRBJ2-2
CASRRSRAAGTDTQYF,TGCGCCAGCAGGCGATCCAGGGCGGCTGGCACAGATACGCAGTATTTT,NA,NA,TRBV10-2,16,TRBJ2-3
CASSYSAALGYGYTF,TGTGCCAGCAGTTACTCCGCAGCCCTAGGCTATGGCTACACCTTC,NA,NA,TRBV6-6,15,TRBJ1-2
CASSPGQGKAETQYF,TGCGCCAGCAGCCCGGGACAGGGAAAGGCAGAGACCCAGTACTTC,TRBD1,NA,TRBV5-1,15,TRBJ2-5
CASSQDWASGSTGELFF,TGCGCCAGCAGCCAAGACTGGGCTAGCGGGAGCACCGGGGAGCTGTTTTTT,TRBD2,once,TRBV4-3,17,TRBJ2-2
CASKGTENNEQFF,TGTGCCAGCAAAGGGACAGAAAACAATGAGCAGTTCTTC,TRBD1,once,TRBV6-5,13,TRBJ2-1
CASSLGLAGPEQFF,TGTGCCAGCAGCCTCGGACTAGCGGGACCTGAGCAGTTCTTC,TRBD2,NA,TRBV11-2,14,TRBJ2-1
CASSEGGNEKLFF,TGCGCCAGCTCGGAGGGGGGGAATGAAAAACTGTTTTTT,NA,NA,TRBV5-1,13,TRBJ1-4
CASSHGSSGYSYNEQFF,TGTGCCAGCAGCCACGGGAGTAGCGGATACTCCTACAATGAGCAGTTCTTC,NA,NA,TRBV28,17,TRBJ2-1
CASSFSGAKNIQYF,TGTGCCAGCAGTTTTAGCGGAGCCAAAAACATTCAGTACTTC,NA,NA,TRBV27,14,TRBJ2-4
CASSGEIRNQPQHF,TGTGCCAGCAGTGGGGAGATTCGCAATCAGCCCCAGCATTTT,NA,NA,TRBV2,14,TRBJ1-5
CASSLGGRNEQYF,TGTGCCAGCAGTTTAGGCGGGAGAAACGAGCAGTACTTC,TRBD2,once,TRBV27,13,TRBJ2-7
CASSEQARSGANVLTF,TGCGCCAGCAGTGAACAGGCTCGCTCTGGGGCCAACGTCCTGACTTTC,NA,once,TRBV10-2,16,TRBJ2-6
CATAQGDTGELFF,TGTGCCACCGCACAGGGGGACACCGGGGAGCTGTTTTTT,TRBD1,once,TRBV10-3,13,TRBJ2-2
CASSSGREQETQYF,TGCGCCAGCAGCTCAGGAAGGGAGCAAGAGACCCAGTACTTC,NA,NA,TRBV5-1,14,TRBJ2-5
CASSPPRSYNEQFF,TGTGCCAGCTCACCACCCCGGTCATACAATGAGCAGTTCTTC,NA,NA,TRBV18,14,TRBJ2-1
CASSARGGEETQYF,TGTGCCAGCAGTGCCAGGGGAGGCGAAGAGACCCAGTACTTC,NA,NA,TRBV6-4,14,TRBJ2-5
CASSWDTFYEQYF,TGTGCCAGTAGTTGGGACACGTTCTACGAGCAGTACTTC,NA,NA,TRBV19,13,TRBJ2-7
CASSLGFLTDTQYF,TGTGCCAGCAGCTTAGGGTTTCTAACAGATACGCAGTATTTT,NA,NA,TRBV7-2,14,TRBJ2-3
CASSPPRGGGETQYF,TGTGCCAGCAGCCCCCCCCGGGGCGGGGGAGAGACCCAGTACTTC,TRBD2,NA,TRBV7-2,15,TRBJ2-5
CASSQGQGGNYGYTF,TGCGCCAGCAGCCAGGGACAGGGAGGGAACTATGGCTACACCTTC,TRBD1,NA,TRBV4-3,15,TRBJ1-2
CASSEARGTSGSSSYNEQFF,TGTGCCAGCAGTGAAGCGCGGGGGACTAGCGGATCTAGCTCCTACAATGAGCAGTTCTTC,TRBD2,NA,TRBV2,20,TRBJ2-1
CASSLVDLSRGDTQYF,TGCGCCAGCAGCTTGGTGGACTTATCACGGGGAGATACGCAGTATTTT,NA,once,TRBV5-1,16,TRBJ2-3
CASTEQGAYGYTF,TGTGCCAGCACCGAACAGGGGGCTTATGGCTACACCTTC,TRBD1,NA,TRBV6-5,13,TRBJ1-2
CASSLLLGASETQYF,TGTGCCAGCAGCTTACTCTTGGGGGCTTCAGAGACCCAGTACTTC,NA,NA,TRBV7-9,15,TRBJ2-5
CASSEVGQFNEKLFF,TGTGCCAGCAGTGAGGTGGGGCAGTTTAATGAAAAACTGTTTTTT,NA,once,TRBV2,15,TRBJ1-4
CASSQDRTSGSTNEQFF,TGCGCCAGCAGCCAAGATCGGACTAGCGGGAGCACAAATGAGCAGTTCTTC,TRBD2,NA,TRBV4-1,17,TRBJ2-1
CATSRADYEQYF,TGTGCCACTTCCCGGGCCGACTACGAGCAGTACTTC,NA,NA,TRBV10-3,12,TRBJ2-7
CSVASGAGELFF,TGCAGCGTCGCCTCGGGAGCCGGGGAGCTGTTTTTT,NA,few,TRBV29-1,12,TRBJ2-2
CASSRRGGPGETQYF,TGTGCCAGCAGCCGAAGAGGGGGGCCAGGAGAGACCCAGTACTTC,NA,NA,TRBV14,15,TRBJ2-5
CASSPGQGYEKLFF,TGTGCCAGCAGCCCGGGACAGGGGTATGAAAAACTGTTTTTT,TRBD1,NA,TRBV9,14,TRBJ1-4
CASSFEGKTQYF,TGTGCCAGCAGCTTCGAGGGGAAGACCCAGTACTTC,NA,NA,TRBV11-1,12,TRBJ2-5